This TCR beta chain was profiled in a study of blood T cell repertoires in COVID-19. The V end was cut by 5 bases, the J end by 5 bases, with 12 bases between. Germline V gives CDR1 MGHRA, CDR2 YSYEKL. This CDR3 has 13 amino acids. Sequenced by immunoSEQ multiplex PCR; TCRdb stores in-frame clones only, minus some. The top ten hold less than 3% of the sample, which has some 100,000 clones, 65% to 90% seen once. Study members were between about 18 and 89 years old and lived in around 24 US regions. Clinical history reported by participants formed the basis on which cohorts were assigned. Resolution of symptoms, clearance, or two negative PCRs was present in recovered Cohort 3 donors.

This sequence was found in a woman between 45 and 60 years old who had recovered from COVID-19. The rearrangement uses TRBV4-1 and TRBJ1-1, with D maybe TRBD1 (5 bases). Sequencing input: PBMCs or T cells enriched from blood (not recorded which). CDR3 in amino acids: CASSAQGYTEAFF. In nucleotides, the CDR3 is TGCGCCAGCAGCGCCCAGGGTTATACTGAAGCTTTCTTT.